Below, 30 T cell receptor beta chains from the same sample are listed, as sequenced in a study of identical twins. TCRdb called the 5' RACE reads again in MiXCR, with one record for every CDR3 protein. The sample has 1.5 million or so distinct CDR3 sequences; roughly 35% are singletons. Sequenced input: cord blood. The receptors originated from a newborn girl in good health.

On this clonotype itself: A read error may be the cause here, since a much bigger clone is one base away. The CDR3 DNA reads TGCAGTGCTAGAGATCAACAGGGAAGGAATGGCTTCACCTTC. This gives the protein CSARDQQGRNGFTF. The V gene is TRBV20-1, the J gene TRBJ1-2; D is possibly TRBD1 (6 bases). The CDR3 loop spans 14 amino acids. The V gene's germline CDR1 is DFQATT and CDR2 SNEGSKA (reference sequence).

This clonotype was seen more than once but under ten times. The chain combines TRBV3-1 with TRBJ2-1; D tentatively fits TRBD1 or TRBD2 (6 bases each). Germline V lookup: CDR1 LGHDT, CDR2 YNNKEL (reference sequence). V was trimmed by 0 bases and J by 1 base, leaving 13 bases between them. This CDR3 is built from 17 residues. In DNA form, the CDR3 reads TGTGCCAGCAGCCAAGAACGGAGGAGGGGGTCCTACAATGAGCAGTTCTTC. The encoded protein is CASSQERRRGSYNEQFF.

On this clonotype itself: A much bigger clone sits one base away, suggesting this may be a read error. The gene calls are TRBV20-1 and TRBJ2-3; the match to TRBD2 covers 8 bases. The CDR3 is made up of 16 amino acids. The V gene's germline CDR1 is DFQATT and CDR2 SNEGSKA (reference sequence). The CDR3 nucleotides read TGCAGTGCTAGAGAGGTCCGCGGGGGGAGCACAGGTACGCAGTATTTT. Protein sequence: CSAREVRGGSTGTQYF.

The sample holds a few counts of this clonotype. As DNA, the CDR3 is TGTGCCAGCAGCCAAGATCCCGGGGTCTCCTACAATGAGCAGTTCTTC. As protein: CASSQDPGVSYNEQFF. The V call is TRBV3-1, the J call TRBJ2-1, with D possibly matching TRBD2 (5 bases). The CDR3 totals 16 residues. The germline V gene has CDR1 LGHDT and CDR2 YNNKEL (reference sequence). The ends were cut back, 0 bases at V and 0 bases at J, with 9 bases in the middle.

This chain links TRBV6-6 with TRBJ2-3; 11 nucleotides match TRBD2. The CDR3 runs to 17 residues. Trimming took 11 bases from V and 0 from J; bases not matched to a gene: 13. The germline V gene has CDR1 MNHNY and CDR2 SVGAGI (reference sequence). CDR3 coding DNA: TGTGCCGCCCGCCCCGGGACTAGCGGCCATAGCACAGATACGCAGTATTTT. Its translation: CAARPGTSGHSTDTQYF.

This clonotype was counted between two and nine times. The rearrangement uses TRBV20-1 and TRBJ1-2, with TRBD1 matching 7 bases. CDR1 and CDR2 (germline): DFQATT, SNEGSKA (reference sequence). V shed 5 bases and J 3 bases; nucleotides not matched to a gene: 3. The CDR3 length is 12 residues. The CDR3 here is CSAPRGYYGYTF. CDR3 in DNA: TGCAGTGCTCCCAGGGGGTACTATGGCTACACCTTC.

Worth noting for this clonotype: A much larger clone lies one base from this, so it may be a read error. The chain joins TRBV6-6 to TRBJ1-1, with D possibly matching TRBD1 (6 bases). This CDR3 is 13 amino acids long. The germline V and J ends were trimmed by 7 bases and 1 base, with 10 bases remaining between them. Germline CDR1 MNHNY, CDR2 SVGAGI (reference sequence). Here the CDR3 DNA reads TGTGCCAGCAATACGGGACAGAACACTGAAGCTTTCTTT. Its protein is CASNTGQNTEAFF.

The chain employs TRBV12-3 or TRBV12-4 and TRBJ2-4; TRBD2 is a possible D gene (5 bases). V lost 3 bases, J lost 3 bases, and 12 bases lay in between. The CDR3 spans 15 residues. The CDR3 is CASSLRAAVKNIQYF. The CDR3, as DNA: TGTGCCAGCAGTTTGCGGGCCGCTGTCAAAAACATTCAGTACTTC.

This chain joins TRBV15 and TRBJ1-2; no reliable D call. CDR1 LNHNV and CDR2 YYDKDF come from the germline V gene (reference sequence). V lost 1 base and J 8 bases, leaving 8 bases between the germline ends. The CDR3 covers 12 residues. CDR3 sequence (DNA): TGTGCCACCAGCAGAGGGGAGAGGGGCTACACCTTC. This gives the protein CATSRGERGYTF.

The table lists this clonotype with a few counts. The chain couples TRBV28 to TRBJ2-7; D not certain. V lost 4 bases to trimming and J lost 3 bases, with 10 bases between them. CDR3 length equals 13 residues. Germline V lookup: CDR1 MDHEN, CDR2 SYDVKM. In DNA, the CDR3 is TGTGCCAGCAGTTCGCGGCCTCTCTACGAGCAGTACTTC. Translation gives CASSSRPLYEQYF. The variable domain in full, completed from reference TRBV28 and TRBJ2-7, reads DVKVTQSSRYLVKRTGEKVFLECVQDMDHENMFWYRQDPGLGLRLIYFSYDVKMKEKGDIPEGYSVSREKKERFSLILESASTNQTSMYLCASSSRPLYEQYFGPGTRLTVT.

The table lists this clonotype with a few counts. The V call is TRBV11-1, the J call TRBJ2-5; D not certain. V lost 7 bases, J lost 11 bases, and 17 bases lay in between. The CDR3 is 12 residues long. Per germline, CDR1 SGHAT and CDR2 FQDESV (reference sequence). CDR3 sequence (DNA): TGTGCCAGCACCTTTGCCTCGCATTCGCAGTACTTC. The encoded protein is CASTFASHSQYF.

In this sample, this clonotype turned up a few times. The chain links TRBV29-1 to TRBJ2-7; 7 bases fit TRBD2. The germline V gene encodes CDR1 SQVTM and CDR2 ANQGSEA. This CDR3 is 15 amino acids long. The V segment lost 3 bases and the J segment 10 bases; nucleotides outside the gene matches: 18. CDR3: CSVEAPRGRGETQYF. CDR3 in DNA: TGCAGCGTTGAGGCCCCACGCGGGAGAGGAGAGACTCAGTACTTC.

This chain links TRBV7-8 with TRBJ1-4, with D hard to call. The ends were cut back, 1 base at V and 0 bases at J, with 9 bases in the middle. This CDR3 has 16 residues. Germline V CDR1 and CDR2: SGHVS, FQNEAQ. DNA of the CDR3: TGTGCCAGCAGCTTAGACACGGTAGCAACTAATGAAAAACTGTTTTTT. As protein: CASSLDTVATNEKLFF.

The genes are TRBV27 and TRBJ2-1, with 8 bases that match TRBD1. Germline-derived CDR1 and CDR2 are MNHEY and SMNVEV (reference sequence). The CDR3 totals 19 residues. The V gene end was trimmed by 6 bases and the J gene end by 2 bases; junction bases not matched to a gene: 18. CDR3: CASRGTGLRAALPYNEQFF. CDR3 sequence (DNA): TGTGCCAGCAGGGGGACAGGCCTGAGAGCGGCCCTCCCCTACAATGAGCAGTTCTTC.

DNA of the CDR3: TGTGCCAGCAGGCGGGACAGGGGGCAATCCTACGAGCAGTTCTTC. This sequence encodes CASRRDRGQSYEQFF. The chain carries TRBV11-2 and TRBJ2-1; 12 bases align to TRBD1. Per germline, CDR1 SGHAT and CDR2 FQNNGV. This CDR3 is built from 15 residues. The V and J ends lost 6 bases and 10 bases, in that order; junction bases with no gene match: 10.

This clonotype came up many times. The genes are TRBV28 and TRBJ2-1; 8 bases fit TRBD2. The CDR3 runs 15 residues. Germline V gene lookup returns CDR1 MDHEN and CDR2 SYDVKM. J was trimmed by 5 bases and V by 5 bases; bases with no gene match: 8. The CDR3 here is CASSPERESDNEQFF. CDR3 bases: TGTGCCAGCAGTCCCGAGCGGGAGTCAGACAATGAGCAGTTCTTC.

The chain carries TRBV5-6 and TRBJ2-5; TRBD1 might be the D (5 bases). V shed 0 bases and J shed 2 bases, with 11 bases lying between them. This CDR3 comprises 15 residues. The germline V gene has CDR1 SGHDT and CDR2 YYEEEE. This CDR3 reads CASSLATGIQETQYF. The CDR3 DNA sequence: TGTGCCAGCAGCTTGGCAACAGGTATACAAGAGACCCAGTACTTC.

This clonotype came up a few times. V is TRBV20-1 and J is TRBJ2-7, with 9 bases aligning to TRBD1. The J segment lost 4 bases and the V segment lost 4 bases, leaving 8 bases of the junction unmatched. CDR1 DFQATT and CDR2 SNEGSKA come from the germline V gene (reference sequence). The CDR3 runs to 14 residues. The CDR3 DNA sequence: TGCAGTGCTAAAAGGGGGACAGGGCCTTACGAGCAGTACTTC. This codes for CSAKRGTGPYEQYF.

This clonotype was picked up a small number of times. The genes are TRBV16 and TRBJ1-1; the D is unclear. The CDR3 loop spans 15 amino acids. Germline CDR1 is KGHSY and CDR2 is FQNENV. With 3 bases removed from V and 1 base from J, the gap between germline ends came to 12 bases. The CDR3 nucleotides read TGTGCCAGCAGCCAGGCCCAACGGAGGAACACTGAAGCTTTCTTT. This sequence encodes CASSQAQRRNTEAFF.

Only one count was recorded for this clonotype. Here the CDR3 reads CASSEAVSPRNTEAFF. For the CDR3, the DNA is TGTGCCAGCAGTGAAGCGGTGTCCCCCCGGAACACTGAAGCTTTCTTT. The gene calls are TRBV2 and TRBJ1-1; D is undetermined. V was shortened by 0 bases and J by 1 base, with 12 bases between the two germline ends. CDR1 and CDR2 from the germline V gene are SNHLY and FYNNEI. The CDR3 contains 16 residues.

The rearrangement links TRBV25-1 to TRBJ2-2; D is unresolved. The V end was cut by 8 bases, the J end by 4 bases, with 14 bases between. Germline V gene lookup returns CDR1 MGHDK and CDR2 SYGVNS. The CDR3 length is 14 residues. The CDR3 DNA is TGTGCCAGCGGAACCGGGTCCCTCACCGGGGAGCTGTTTTTT. Translated, it gives CASGTGSLTGELFF.

This clonotype was counted a few times. The chain couples TRBV2 to TRBJ1-2; the match to TRBD1 covers 9 bases. Germline V gene sequence: CDR1 SNHLY, CDR2 FYNNEI. The CDR3 is 13 amino acids. J was trimmed by 4 bases and V by 8 bases; bases with no gene match: 5. This chain's CDR3 is CASPGQGLYGYTF. The CDR3 nucleotides are TGTGCCAGCCCGGGACAGGGTCTCTATGGCTACACCTTC.

This clonotype was counted a few times. CDR3 in DNA: TGTGCCAGCAGCATCCAAGCGGGGGGGCCAGATACGCAGTATTTT. It encodes CASSIQAGGPDTQYF. The J gene is TRBJ2-3, the V gene TRBV7-2; TRBD2 agrees at 10 bases. J was trimmed by 4 bases and V by 5 bases; bases with no gene match: 6. The CDR3 is 15 residues long. Germline assignment: CDR1 SGHTA and CDR2 FQGNSA.

This clonotype was seen at least ten times. The chain couples TRBV3-1 to TRBJ2-7; the D gene is possibly TRBD1 (5 bases). V was trimmed by 1 base and J by 2 bases, leaving 15 bases between them. CDR3 length: 16 amino acids. In germline, CDR1 is LGHDT, CDR2 YNNKEL (reference sequence). The CDR3 loop is CASSQALILQAYEQYF. DNA of the CDR3: TGTGCCAGCAGCCAAGCCTTAATTTTACAGGCCTACGAGCAGTACTTC.

The chain recombines TRBV10-3 with TRBJ1-1; D uncertain. This CDR3 has 13 residues. With 8 bases removed from V and 5 bases from J, the gap between germline ends came to 15 bases. Looked up from germline, CDR1 is ENHRY and CDR2 is SYGVKD. The CDR3 sequence is CAISGKLGTEAFF. Written as DNA, the CDR3 is TGTGCCATCTCGGGCAAATTGGGGACTGAAGCTTTCTTT.

The V and J genes are TRBV20-1 and TRBJ2-2; tentatively, D is TRBD2 (5 bases). Germline lookup yields CDR1 DFQATT and CDR2 SNEGSKA (reference sequence). V was cut by 6 bases and J by 6 bases, with 11 bases left in between. This CDR3 spans 12 amino acids. In DNA form, the CDR3 reads TGCAGTGCGAGCCCACTAGCCGGGGAGCTGTTTTTT. Amino acids: CSASPLAGELFF.

This clonotype was counted only a few times. Here the CDR3 DNA reads TGTGCCAGCAGCTCGCTGGATGGGACACTTCTCTACGAGCAGTACTTC. As protein: CASSSLDGTLLYEQYF. The V call is TRBV7-6, the J call TRBJ2-7, with D tentatively TRBD1 (6 bases). Germline CDR1 SGHVS, CDR2 FNYEAQ. The CDR3 extends over 16 amino acids. The germline V and J ends were trimmed by 4 bases and 3 bases, with 19 bases remaining between them.

About this clonotype: The junction departs from the called germline gene at one end, perhaps through a read error. J is TRBJ1-5 and V is TRBV20-1; D gene uncertain. The CDR3 has 15 amino acids. Germline V gene sequence: CDR1 DFQATT, CDR2 SNEGSKA (reference sequence). The CDR3 coding sequence is TGCAGTGCTAGACTAACAGCTTATAGCAATCAGCTCCAGCATTTT. Translated, it gives CSARLTAYSNQLQHF.

This clonotype was seen a handful of times. The rearrangement joins TRBV30 to TRBJ2-7; D is undetermined. This CDR3 spans 13 amino acids. Trimming took 3 bases from V and 3 from J, leaving 12 bases between them. Germline-derived CDR1 and CDR2 are GTSNPN and SVGIG (reference sequence). DNA for the CDR3: TGTGCCTGGAGCACTACTCGATACTACGAGCAGTACTTC. It specifies CAWSTTRYYEQYF. Drawing the rest from reference TRBV30 and TRBJ2-7, the complete variable domain is SQTIHQWPATLVQPVGSPLSLECTVEGTSNPNLYWYRQAAGRGLQLLFYSVGIGQISSEVPQNLSASRPQDRQFILSSKKLLLSDSGFYLCAWSTTRYYEQYFGPGTRLTVT.

This clonotype was detected only a few times. The V and J genes are TRBV20-1 and TRBJ1-5; 8 positions match TRBD1. The CDR3 spans 14 residues. Germline V lookup: CDR1 DFQATT, CDR2 SNEGSKA (reference sequence). Unmatched junction bases numbered 6, after V lost 6 bases and J lost 2 bases. The chain's CDR3 is CSASDRGGNQPQHF. The CDR3 bases are TGCAGTGCCTCTGACAGGGGAGGCAATCAGCCCCAGCATTTT.